Shown below are 25 T cell receptor beta chains from a single sample sequenced in a study of blood T cell repertoires in COVID-19. The method was immunoSEQ multiplex PCR; TCRdb's version includes in-frame clones alone and lacks a portion of them. The data hold 250,000 or so clones, with approximately 81% observed a single time. The sequencing sample was made of PBMCs or T cells enriched from blood (not recorded which). Receptors were obtained from a woman aged 50 to 60 who had been exposed to COVID-19.

This sequence joins TRBV5-4 and TRBJ2-7; tentatively, D is TRBD2 (5 bases). The V end was cut by 0 bases, the J end by 2 bases, with 9 bases between. The germline V gene encodes CDR1 SGHNT and CDR2 YYREEE (reference sequence). The CDR3 loop spans 14 amino acids. The CDR3 loop reads CASSLDRETYEQYF. The CDR3 DNA is TGTGCCAGCAGCTTGGATCGGGAAACCTACGAGCAGTACTTC.

The rearrangement links TRBV5-5 to TRBJ1-5; the D is unclear. The CDR3 loop spans 16 amino acids. Germline V gene sequence: CDR1 SGHKS, CDR2 YYEKEE (reference sequence). The V and J ends lost 4 bases and 2 bases respectively, with 16 bases between them. The CDR3 loop is CASSHGEGVGNQPQHF. The CDR3 nucleotides read TGTGCCAGCAGCCACGGAGAGGGAGTCGGCAATCAGCCCCAGCATTTT.

The chain has TRBV5-4 and TRBJ1-2; no reliable D call. This CDR3 region has 12 residues. CDR1 and CDR2 from the germline V gene are SGHNT and YYREEE (reference sequence). CDR3 residues: CATGRVGYGYTF. DNA of the CDR3: TGTGCTACCGGCCGGGTTGGATATGGCTACACCTTC.

This clone was counted between two and nine times. CDR3 sequence reads: CATSGFTGPGSNQPQHF. The CDR3 DNA reads TGTGCCACCAGTGGTTTCACAGGGCCTGGGAGCAATCAGCCCCAGCATTTT. This chain uses TRBV24-1 with TRBJ1-5, with D perhaps TRBD1 (6 bases). The V end was cut by 5 bases, the J end by 1 base, with 17 bases between. CDR1 KGHDR and CDR2 SFDVKD come from the germline V gene. The CDR3 length is 17 residues.

V is TRBV3-1 (or the pseudogene TRBV3-2) and J is TRBJ1-3; no clear D gene. CDR1 is LGHDT, CDR2 YNNKEL, per germline (reference sequence). CDR3 length equals 14 residues. V lost 1 base, J lost 0 bases, and 4 bases lay in between. The chain's CDR3 is CASSQVNSGNTIYF. The CDR3 DNA reads TGTGCCAGCAGCCAAGTTAACTCTGGAAACACCATATATTTT.

The chain links TRBV2 to TRBJ2-1; D may be TRBD2 (6 bases). Germline V CDR1 and CDR2: SNHLY, FYNNEI. V was shortened by 8 bases and J by 0 bases, with 17 bases between the two germline ends. The CDR3 totals 16 residues. CDR3 in DNA: TGTGCCAGCGCCAGGAGGGGAGCCAGCTCCTACAATGAGCAGTTCTTC. It translates to CASARRGASSYNEQFF.

The rearrangement uses TRBV19 and TRBJ1-5; the D gene is possibly TRBD1 (6 bases). Deletions cut 7 bases from V and 5 bases from J, with 15 bases between. The CDR3 runs 14 residues. CDR1 and CDR2 (germline): LNHDA, SQIVND (reference sequence). This chain's CDR3 is CASTSRGRHQPQHF. As DNA, the CDR3 is TGTGCCAGTACCAGCAGGGGTCGTCATCAGCCCCAGCATTTT.

V gene TRBV6-2 or TRBV6-3 combines with J gene TRBJ2-7, with D perhaps TRBD2 (5 bases). V lost 4 bases, J lost 5 bases, and 12 bases lay in between. There are 13 residues in the CDR3. From germline, CDR1 is MNHEY and CDR2 SVGEGT. The CDR3 DNA reads as TGTGCCAGCAGTTCTCGGGGTCGGCACGAGCAGTACTTC. Translating it yields CASSSRGRHEQYF.

There are a few counts of this clone. The V call is TRBV7-9, the J call TRBJ2-7, with D perhaps TRBD1 (5 bases). The CDR3 is made up of 15 amino acids. Trimming left V 3 bases short and J 2 bases short, with 14 bases between. The germline gives CDR1 SEHNR, CDR2 FQNEAQ (reference sequence). The CDR3 bases are TGTGCCAGCAGCTTGCGAGACAGCTCCCCCTACGAGCAGTACTTC. This encodes CASSLRDSSPYEQYF.

This clone was detected only a few times. V usage is TRBV5-5 and J usage is TRBJ1-2; maybe TRBD1 (5 bases). The CDR3 is 17 amino acids. Trimming removed 4 bases from V and 3 bases from J, with 22 bases in between. Germline V gives CDR1 SGHKS, CDR2 YYEKEE (reference sequence). The CDR3 protein is CASSTPVRGRNDYGYTF. In DNA form, the CDR3 reads TGTGCCAGCAGCACTCCGGTCCGGGGGAGGAACGACTATGGCTACACCTTC.

The rearrangement uses TRBV7-2 and TRBJ1-6; D gene unclear. Trimming took off 6 bases at V and 9 bases at J, with 15 bases between the two ends. Germline V gives CDR1 SGHTA, CDR2 FQGNSA. This CDR3 comprises 14 residues. Here the CDR3 reads CASSLARDGSPLHF. CDR3 bases: TGTGCCAGCAGTCTTGCGCGGGATGGTTCACCCCTCCACTTT.

The CDR3: CASSESGTGGWTRSGNTIYF. The CDR3 DNA reads TGCGCCAGCAGTGAGTCTGGGACAGGGGGCTGGACCCGCTCTGGAAACACCATATATTTT. This rearrangement joins TRBV10-2 to TRBJ1-3; 12 bases line up with TRBD1. This CDR3 has 20 amino acids. Per germline, CDR1 WSHSY and CDR2 SAAADI. V dropped 0 bases and J dropped 0; count of bases not matched to a gene: 9.

This sequence joins TRBV3-1 (or the pseudogene TRBV3-2) and TRBJ2-2; no definite D call. Germline V lookup: CDR1 LGHDT, CDR2 YNNKEL (reference sequence). The CDR3 totals 15 residues. Deletions cut 4 bases from V and 1 base from J, with 10 bases between. CDR3 sequence: CASSLLIGNTGELFF. The CDR3, as DNA: TGTGCCAGCAGCCTCCTGATCGGGAACACCGGGGAGCTGTTTTTT.

The V call is TRBV9, the J call TRBJ1-4, with TRBD1 as a possible D gene (5 bases). Trimming stripped 0 bases from V and 8 bases from J, with 14 bases between. Germline CDR1 SGDLS, CDR2 YYNGEE. The CDR3 extends over 15 amino acids. Here the CDR3 reads CASSVARGLGEKLFF. DNA of the CDR3: TGTGCCAGCAGCGTAGCACGGGGGTTAGGGGAAAAACTGTTTTTT.

The V and J genes are TRBV28 and TRBJ1-6; D is undetermined. The CDR3 sequence is 16 residues long. Trimming removed 2 bases from V and 10 bases from J, with 18 bases in between. Germline CDR1 reads MDHEN; CDR2 reads SYDVKM. CDR3 DNA sequence: TGTGCCAGCAGTTTAGAGGAGGGATTATTAGGATCACCCCTCCACTTT. This sequence encodes CASSLEEGLLGSPLHF.

The V gene is TRBV28, the J gene TRBJ1-5; D is possibly TRBD1 (6 bases). This CDR3 has 14 residues. CDR1 and CDR2 from the germline V gene are MDHEN and SYDVKM. Deletions cut 5 bases from V and 6 bases from J, with 14 bases between. CDR3: CASSPPGVGQPQHF. CDR3 bases: TGTGCCAGCAGTCCCCCAGGGGTGGGTCAGCCCCAGCATTTT.

This clone has just one count. This chain joins TRBV10-3 and TRBJ1-1; no definite D call. Germline V gene lookup returns CDR1 ENHRY and CDR2 SYGVKD. Trimming left V 0 bases short and J 1 base short, with 3 bases between. This CDR3 contains 13 residues. Here the CDR3 reads CAISESWNTEAFF. CDR3 DNA sequence: TGTGCCATCAGTGAGTCCTGGAACACTGAAGCTTTCTTT.

The chain employs TRBV7-8 and TRBJ2-5; D possibly corresponds to TRBD2 (5 bases). The ends were cut back, 5 bases at V and 4 bases at J, with 14 bases in the middle. The CDR3 covers 14 residues. Germline CDR1 and CDR2: SGHVS and FQNEAQ. The CDR3 DNA reads as TGTGCCAGCAGCCGATATGGAGGATCAGAGACCCAGTACTTC. It specifies CASSRYGGSETQYF. Combining the CDR3 with reference TRBV7-8 and TRBJ2-5 gives the whole variable domain GAGVSQSPRYKVAKRGQDVALRCDPISGHVSLFWYQQALGQGPEFLTYFQNEAQLDKSGLPSDRFFAERPEGSVSTLKIQRTQQEDSAVYLCASSRYGGSETQYFGPGTRLLVL.

This clone showed up just once. CDR3 sequence (DNA): TGTGCCAGCGGGAAGACAGGGACGAACACCGGGGAGCTGTTTTTT. Translating gives CASGKTGTNTGELFF. The chain combines TRBV7-3 with TRBJ2-2; 7 positions match TRBD1. In germline, CDR1 is SGHTA, CDR2 FQGTGA. V was pared by 8 bases and J by 0 bases, with 6 bases of the junction left unmatched. The CDR3 contains 15 residues.

CDR3 bases: TGTGCCAGCAGCTTCGGCCCTCTAGCGGAAGAGACCCAGTACTTC. Translation: CASSFGPLAEETQYF. This chain links TRBV7-9 with TRBJ2-5; 7 bases are a match to TRBD2. V trimming: 3 bases; J trimming: 3 bases; junction bases outside the gene matches: 7. The CDR3 length is 15 residues. The germline gives CDR1 SEHNR, CDR2 FQNEAQ (reference sequence). The full variable domain, rest sourced from reference TRBV7-9 and TRBJ2-5, is DTGVSQNPRHKITKRGQNVTFRCDPISEHNRLYWYRQTLGQGPEFLTYFQNEAQLEKSRLLSDRFSAERPKGSFSTLEIQRTEQGDSAMYLCASSFGPLAEETQYFGPGTRLLVL.

V gene TRBV11-3 combines with J gene TRBJ2-2, with D unresolved. Germline loops: CDR1 SGHNT, CDR2 YENEEA. V was shortened by 2 bases and J by 5 bases, with 9 bases between the two germline ends. The CDR3 is 14 residues long. The CDR3 nucleotides are TGTGCCAGCAGCTTAAGTCTACTTACCGGGGAGCTGTTTTTT. Translated: CASSLSLLTGELFF.

This clone was seen a single time. This chain links TRBV29-1 with TRBJ1-2; 9 nucleotides agree with TRBD1. Trimming removed 4 bases from V and 8 bases from J; junction bases left unmatched: 14. The V gene's germline CDR1 is SQVTM and CDR2 ANQGSEA. This CDR3 is built from 15 residues. The DNA of the CDR3 is TGCAGCGTTGCTAACTGGGACAGGGACTTGGGGGGCTACACCTTC. Its protein is CSVANWDRDLGGYTF.

The rearrangement joins TRBV7-6 to TRBJ1-3; D may be TRBD1 (6 bases). Germline V CDR1 and CDR2: SGHVS, FNYEAQ. The CDR3 length is 15 residues. Trimming stripped 0 bases from V and 0 bases from J, with 6 bases between. CDR3 in DNA: TGTGCCAGCAGCTTAGCACAGGGCTCTGGAAACACCATATATTTT. Translation: CASSLAQGSGNTIYF.

J is TRBJ2-1 and V is TRBV12-3 or TRBV12-4, with D maybe TRBD1 (6 bases). Trimming shortened V by 8 bases and J by 10 bases, and 12 bases separated the two germline ends. The CDR3 is made up of 11 amino acids. The CDR3 nucleotides are TGTGCCAGCGCTGGACAGCTCGAGCAGTTCTTC. This codes for CASAGQLEQFF.

The chain uses TRBV4-2 and TRBJ2-1; 14 bases are a match to TRBD2. Looked up from germline, CDR1 is LGHNA and CDR2 is YNFKEQ. V shed 6 bases, J shed 2 bases, and the junction held 3 bases outside the gene matches. The CDR3 is 16 residues long. The CDR3 loop is CASSRTSGGTYNEQFF. The DNA for the CDR3 is TGTGCCAGCAGTCGGACTAGCGGGGGGACCTACAATGAGCAGTTCTTC.